This TCR beta chain was retrieved from a study of T cell repertoires in aging, cancer and after chemotherapy. Study overall: Donors were grouped into six age bands spanning 30 or younger through 70 or older.

Amplification of TCR beta used genomic DNA extracted from peripheral blood. This clonotype rates as medium-sized. TRB rearrangements spanning V, D and J were amplified using mixed TRB-A/B primers. Via MiXCR, TCRdb re-called the multiplex PCR reads, giving one row per CDR3 protein. The sample holds some 10,000 distinct CDR3 sequences; about 31% are singletons and the top ten take approximately 19%. Material for sequencing was blood. This clonotype was sampled from a human donor in good health. The donor label of this sample is uncertain.

The CDR3 reads CSVPLRLAANEQFF. Written as DNA, the CDR3 is TGCAGCGTTCCCTTAAGACTAGCGGCCAATGAGCAGTTCTTC. The genes are TRBV29-1 and TRBJ2-1; 9 bases are a match to TRBD2. J gave up 6 bases and V 5 bases, and 8 bases lay outside the gene matches. This CDR3 has 14 residues. The germline gives CDR1 SQVTM, CDR2 ANQGSEA.